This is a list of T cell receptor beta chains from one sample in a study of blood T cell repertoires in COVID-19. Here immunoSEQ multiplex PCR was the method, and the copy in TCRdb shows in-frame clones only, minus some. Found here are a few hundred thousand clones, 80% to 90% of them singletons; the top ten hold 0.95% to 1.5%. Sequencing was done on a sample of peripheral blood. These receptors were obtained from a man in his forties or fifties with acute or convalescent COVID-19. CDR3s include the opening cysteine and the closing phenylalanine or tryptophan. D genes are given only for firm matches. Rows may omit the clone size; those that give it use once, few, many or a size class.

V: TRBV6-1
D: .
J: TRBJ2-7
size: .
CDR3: CASSENPNNPEEQYF
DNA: TGTGCCAGCAGTGAGAATCCAAACAACCCGGAGGAGCAGTACTTC

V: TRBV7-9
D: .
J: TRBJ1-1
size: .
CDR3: CASSLAQQGNTEAFF
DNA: TGTGCCAGCAGCTTAGCGCAACAGGGGAACACTGAAGCTTTCTTT

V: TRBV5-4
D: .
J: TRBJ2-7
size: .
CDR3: CASSSGATYEQYF
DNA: TGTGCCAGCAGCTCAGGGGCCACCTACGAGCAGTACTTC

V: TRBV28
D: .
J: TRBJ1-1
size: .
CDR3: CASSWEQDNEAFF
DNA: TGTGCCAGCAGTTGGGAACAGGACAATGAAGCTTTCTTT

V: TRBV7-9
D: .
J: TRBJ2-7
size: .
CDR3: CASSLGTETYEQYF
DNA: TGTGCCAGCAGCTTAGGGACAGAGACTTACGAGCAGTACTTC

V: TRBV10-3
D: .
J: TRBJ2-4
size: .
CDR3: CAITGDQNIQYF
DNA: TGTGCCATCACGGGAGACCAAAACATTCAGTACTTC

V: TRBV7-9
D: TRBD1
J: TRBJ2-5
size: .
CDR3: CASSLLDREETQYF
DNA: TGTGCCAGCAGCTTACTGGACAGGGAAGAGACCCAGTACTTC

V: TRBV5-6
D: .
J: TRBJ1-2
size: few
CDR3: CASSLVSRDYGYTF
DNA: TGTGCCAGCAGCTTAGTCAGCAGGGACTATGGCTACACCTTC

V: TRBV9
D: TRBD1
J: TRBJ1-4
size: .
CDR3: CASSVVGTGGETNEKLFF
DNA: TGTGCCAGCAGCGTAGTCGGGACAGGGGGAGAGACTAATGAAAAACTGTTTTTT

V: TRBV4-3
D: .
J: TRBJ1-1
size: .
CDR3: CASSRGRATEAFF
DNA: TGCGCCAGCAGCCGAGGGAGGGCGACTGAAGCTTTCTTT

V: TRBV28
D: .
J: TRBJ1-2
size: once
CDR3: CASSQNRAGGYTF
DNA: TGTGCCAGCAGTCAAAACAGGGCTGGTGGCTACACCTTC

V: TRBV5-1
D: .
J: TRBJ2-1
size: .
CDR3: CASSYREGEQFF
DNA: TGCGCCAGCAGCTACAGGGAGGGTGAGCAGTTCTTC

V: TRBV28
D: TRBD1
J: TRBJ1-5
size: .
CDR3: CASSPSTIHRGRQPQHF
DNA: TGTGCCAGCAGCCCATCAACCATCCACAGGGGACGTCAGCCCCAGCATTTT

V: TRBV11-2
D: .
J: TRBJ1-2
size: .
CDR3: CASSFNRNYGYTF
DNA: TGTGCCAGCAGCTTCAACAGGAACTATGGCTACACCTTC

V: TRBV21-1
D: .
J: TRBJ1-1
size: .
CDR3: CASSKTTDKNTEAFF
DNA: TGTGCCAGCAGCAAAACGACGGACAAGAACACTGAAGCTTTCTTT

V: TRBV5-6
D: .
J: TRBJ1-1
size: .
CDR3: CASSFEVTEAFF
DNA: TGTGCCAGCAGCTTTGAGGTTACTGAAGCTTTCTTT

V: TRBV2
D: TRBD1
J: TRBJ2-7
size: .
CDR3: CASSEGGQGNYEQYF
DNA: TGTGCCAGCAGTGAAGGGGGACAGGGAAATTACGAGCAGTACTTC

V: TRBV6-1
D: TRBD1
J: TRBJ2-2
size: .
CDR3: CASSDMPDRYTGELFF
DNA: TGTGCCAGCAGTGATATGCCGGACAGGTACACCGGGGAGCTGTTTTTT

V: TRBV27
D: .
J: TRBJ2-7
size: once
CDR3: CASSFKMTGEQYF
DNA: TGTGCCAGCAGTTTTAAAATGACTGGGGAGCAGTACTTC

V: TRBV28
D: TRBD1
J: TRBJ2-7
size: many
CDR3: CASRLRQGAQYEQYF
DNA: TGTGCCAGCAGGCTTAGGCAGGGGGCTCAATACGAGCAGTACTTC

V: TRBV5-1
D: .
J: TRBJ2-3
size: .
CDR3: CASSFRLGTDTQYF
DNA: TGCGCCAGCAGCTTCAGGCTTGGGACAGATACGCAGTATTTT

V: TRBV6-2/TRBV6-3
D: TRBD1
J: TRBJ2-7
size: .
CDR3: CASSYGDSRYEQYF
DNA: TGTGCCAGCAGTTACGGGGACAGCCGGTACGAGCAGTACTTC